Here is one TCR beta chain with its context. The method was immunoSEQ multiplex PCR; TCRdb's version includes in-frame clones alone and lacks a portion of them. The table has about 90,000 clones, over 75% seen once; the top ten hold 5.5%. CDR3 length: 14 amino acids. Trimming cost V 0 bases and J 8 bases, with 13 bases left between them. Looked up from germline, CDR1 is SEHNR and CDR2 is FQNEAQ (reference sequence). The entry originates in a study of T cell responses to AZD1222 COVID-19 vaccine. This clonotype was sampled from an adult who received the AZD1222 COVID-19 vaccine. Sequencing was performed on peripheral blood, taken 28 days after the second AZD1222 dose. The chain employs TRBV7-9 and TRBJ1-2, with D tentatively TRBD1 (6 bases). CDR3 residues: CASSLASGARGYTF. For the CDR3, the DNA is TGTGCCAGCAGCTTAGCGTCGGGGGCTAGAGGCTACACCTTC.